This is a list of T cell receptor beta chains from one sample in a study of T cells after yellow fever vaccination. Each CDR3 protein gets one entry after TCRdb re-called the 5' RACE reads with MiXCR. This table has 400,000 or so distinct CDR3 sequences, about 6.2% appearing once. The sample consisted of PBMCs, taken 5 days after the yellow fever booster vaccination. The receptors shown here come from a man under 40 who received the YFV17D yellow fever vaccine. Each CDR3 is given with its conserved first and last residue. A D gene is named only where the DNA matches it firmly. Part of the rows lack a size; the others show once, few, many or a class for expanded clones.

TRBV29-1	TRBD2	TRBJ2-3	-	CSELAGLDTQYF	TGCAGCGAGTTAGCGGGACTTGATACGCAGTATTTT
TRBV7-9	-	TRBJ2-7	many	CASRDSYEQYF	TGTGCCAGCAGAGACAGCTACGAGCAGTACTTC
TRBV6-5	-	TRBJ2-2	few	CASSVGAGELFF	TGTGCCAGCAGTGTTGGGGCCGGGGAGCTGTTTTTT
TRBV7-2	-	TRBJ2-1	many	CASSLDMGIYNEQFF	TGTGCCAGCAGCTTAGATATGGGGATCTACAATGAGCAGTTCTTC
TRBV5-1	TRBD2	TRBJ2-7	-	CASRAGLASGRGTYEQYF	TGCGCCAGCCGGGCCGGCTTGGCGAGCGGGAGAGGTACCTACGAGCAGTACTTC
TRBV4-3	-	TRBJ2-5	many	CASSQEVHSRETQYF	TGCGCCAGCAGCCAAGAGGTCCACTCTAGAGAGACCCAGTACTTC
TRBV3-1	TRBD1	TRBJ2-5	many	CASSHGLQGVETQYF	TGTGCCAGCAGCCATGGCCTACAGGGGGTCGAGACCCAGTACTTC
TRBV4-3	TRBD1	TRBJ1-4	few	CASSQDGTGSEKLFF	TGCGCCAGCAGCCAAGATGGGACAGGGAGTGAAAAACTGTTTTTT
TRBV25-1	-	TRBJ2-6	many	CASSVSGANVLTF	TGTGCCAGCAGTGTGTCTGGGGCCAACGTCCTGACTTTC
TRBV7-2	TRBD2	TRBJ2-7	many	CASSLGGENYEQYF	TGTGCCAGCAGCTTGGGGGGGGAAAACTACGAGCAGTACTTC
TRBV20-1	-	TRBJ2-1	many	CSASDDSYNEQFF	TGCAGTGCTTCCGACGACAGCTACAATGAGCAGTTCTTC
TRBV27	-	TRBJ2-7	-	CASSPWDFLYEQYF	TGTGCCAGCAGTCCTTGGGACTTTTTATACGAGCAGTACTTC
TRBV7-2	-	TRBJ2-2	-	CASSPRDRFGELFF	TGTGCCAGCAGCCCGAGAGACAGGTTCGGGGAGCTGTTTTTT
TRBV12-3/TRBV12-4	-	TRBJ2-3	-	CTISFFPHGTYSTDTQYF	TGTACCATCAGTTTTTTCCCACATGGAACCTATAGCACAGATACGCAGTATTTT
TRBV12-3/TRBV12-4	TRBD1	TRBJ1-2	many	CASTRQGLDGYTF	TGTGCCAGCACCAGACAGGGGCTTGACGGCTACACCTTC
TRBV28	-	TRBJ2-1	-	CASCMRTTYNEQFF	TGTGCCAGCTGCATGAGGACGACCTACAATGAGCAGTTCTTC
TRBV5-4	TRBD2	TRBJ2-7	-	CASSFFSGGGYEQYF	TGTGCCAGCAGCTTCTTTAGCGGGGGGGGATACGAGCAGTACTTC
TRBV6-2/TRBV6-3	TRBD2	TRBJ2-2	few	CASSKITLAGANTGELFF	TGTGCCAGCAGTAAGATAACCCTAGCGGGCGCGAACACCGGGGAGCTGTTTTTT
TRBV20-1	-	TRBJ1-6	-	CSARAEAGVNSPLHF	TGCAGTGCTAGAGCCGAGGCGGGGGTCAATTCACCCCTCCACTTT
TRBV27	-	TRBJ2-5	many	CASSLGGGKETQYF	TGTGCCAGCAGTTTAGGTGGGGGAAAAGAGACCCAGTACTTC
TRBV7-9	TRBD2	TRBJ2-2	many	CASIHGGLAGTGELFF	TGTGCCAGCATCCATGGGGGGCTAGCGGGGACCGGGGAGCTGTTTTTT
TRBV28	-	TRBJ2-7	many	CATRVNEQYF	TGTGCCACGAGGGTGAACGAGCAGTACTTC
TRBV30	TRBD2	TRBJ2-7	-	CAWTKRDLTYEQYF	TGTGCCTGGACAAAGCGGGACTTAACCTACGAGCAGTACTTC
TRBV7-2	-	TRBJ1-6	-	CASSIQGRDSPLHF	TGTGCCAGCAGCATACAGGGCCGGGATTCACCCCTCCACTTT
TRBV6-2/TRBV6-3	TRBD1	TRBJ1-5	-	CASSYIAVLPGQTYSNQPQHF	TGTGCCAGCAGTTATATCGCGGTTCTGCCGGGACAGACTTATAGCAATCAGCCCCAGCATTTT
TRBV6-1	-	TRBJ2-5	few	CASSRTPKGTQYF	TGTGCCAGCAGTCGGACACCCAAAGGGACCCAGTACTTC
TRBV3-1	-	TRBJ2-7	many	CASSLRETYEQYF	TGTGCCAGCAGCCTCCGAGAAACCTACGAGCAGTACTTC
TRBV5-6	-	TRBJ2-1	-	CASSLADVEQFF	TGTGCCAGCAGCTTGGCCGATGTAGAGCAGTTCTTC